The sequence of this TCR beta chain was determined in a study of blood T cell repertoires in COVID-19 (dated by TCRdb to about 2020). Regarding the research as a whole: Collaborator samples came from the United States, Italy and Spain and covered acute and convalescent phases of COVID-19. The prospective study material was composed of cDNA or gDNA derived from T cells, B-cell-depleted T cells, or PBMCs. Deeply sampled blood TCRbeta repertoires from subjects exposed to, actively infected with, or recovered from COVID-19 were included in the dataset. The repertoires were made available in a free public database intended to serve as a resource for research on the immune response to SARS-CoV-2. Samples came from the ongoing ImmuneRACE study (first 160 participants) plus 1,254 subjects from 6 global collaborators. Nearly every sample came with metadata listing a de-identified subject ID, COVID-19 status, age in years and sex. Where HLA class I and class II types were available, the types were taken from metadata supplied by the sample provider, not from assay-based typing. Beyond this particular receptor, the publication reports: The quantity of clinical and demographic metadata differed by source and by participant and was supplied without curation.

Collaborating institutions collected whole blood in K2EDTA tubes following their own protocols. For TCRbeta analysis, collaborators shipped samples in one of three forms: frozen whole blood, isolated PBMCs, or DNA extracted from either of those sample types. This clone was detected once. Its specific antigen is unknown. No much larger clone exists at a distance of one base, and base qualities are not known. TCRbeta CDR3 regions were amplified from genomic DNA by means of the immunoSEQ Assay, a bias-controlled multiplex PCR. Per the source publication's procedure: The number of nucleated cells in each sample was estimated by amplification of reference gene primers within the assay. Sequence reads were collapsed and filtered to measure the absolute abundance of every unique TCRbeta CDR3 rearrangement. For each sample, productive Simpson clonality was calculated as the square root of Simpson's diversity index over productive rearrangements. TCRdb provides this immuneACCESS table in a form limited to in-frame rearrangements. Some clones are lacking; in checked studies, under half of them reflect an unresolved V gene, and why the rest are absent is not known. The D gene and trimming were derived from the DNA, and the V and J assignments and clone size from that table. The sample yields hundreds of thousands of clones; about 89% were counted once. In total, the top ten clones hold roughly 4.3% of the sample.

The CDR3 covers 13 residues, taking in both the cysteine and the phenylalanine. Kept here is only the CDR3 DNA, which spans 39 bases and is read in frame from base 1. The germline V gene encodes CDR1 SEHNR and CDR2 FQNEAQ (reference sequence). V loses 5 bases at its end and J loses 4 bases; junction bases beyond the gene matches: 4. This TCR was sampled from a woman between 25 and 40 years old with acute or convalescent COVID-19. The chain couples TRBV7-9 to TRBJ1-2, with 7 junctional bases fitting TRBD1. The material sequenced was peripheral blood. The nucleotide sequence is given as TGTGCCAGCAGCCAACGGACAGGCTATGGCTACACCTTC. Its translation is CASSQRTGYGYTF.